Only a few counts were recorded for the clone carrying this TCR beta chain. Its matching antigen is unknown. V was clipped by 3 bases and J by 4 bases, with 18 bases between them. This CDR3 comprises 17 residues. Germline CDR1 and CDR2: SGHDN and FVKESK. The data were taken from a study of regulatory T cells in long-lasting Graves disease. With iRepertoire HTBI primers and Arm-PCR of CDR3 regions, TCR beta libraries were built. TCRdb re-derived calls from the multiplex PCR reads in MiXCR, one entry per CDR3 protein. The sample includes under 300,000 distinct CDR3 sequences, around 20% of them seen just once. The sample's time point: newly diagnosed GD, antithyroid drugs for less than 3 months. From RNA extracted from PBMCs, the TCR library was made. American Thyroid Association guidelines were used to diagnose Graves' disease. Whole-study results and caveats: Persistent cases of Graves' showed reduced TCR diversity relative to newly diagnosed patients. Limited sample numbers may have lowered accuracy.

The rearrangement uses TRBV14 and TRBJ2-2; D may match TRBD1 or TRBD2 (7 bases each). Sequenced material: peripheral blood mononuclear cells (PBMCs), taken at new diagnosis, from a patient treated with antithyroid drugs. The sequence was collected from a female donor with Graves disease. The chain's CDR3 is CASSHREVTGRTGELFF. CDR3 nucleotides: TGTGCCAGCAGCCACCGGGAGGTGACAGGGCGCACCGGGGAGCTGTTTTTT. Complete variable domain (other parts from reference TRBV14 and TRBJ2-2): EAGVTQFPSHSVIEKGQTVTLRCDPISGHDNLYWYRRVMGKEIKFLLHFVKESKQDESGMPNNRFLAERTGGTYSTLKVQPAELEDSGVYFCASSHREVTGRTGELFFGEGSRLTVL.